This entry is about one T cell receptor beta chain. Its target is unknown. Looked up from germline, CDR1 is SGHKS and CDR2 is YYEKEE (reference sequence). This CDR3 has 15 residues. V shed 5 bases and J 5 bases; nucleotides not matched to a gene: 10. TCR beta CDR3 regions were amplified from RNA transcripts. The workflow started with a first-round RT-PCR run with HTBI primers and then moved on to a second-round multiplex PCR. TCRdb reprocessed the multiplex PCR reads with MiXCR, giving one entry per CDR3 protein. This repertoire shows 150,000 or so distinct CDR3 sequences, around two fifths found once; its top ten account for under 6.5%. The evidence that diagnosis relied on was clinical symptoms, serum thyroxine, TRAb, thyroid ultrasound and orbital computed tomography. This sample was included in a study of Graves' ophthalmopathy and Graves' hyperthyroidism. Study information: At initial diagnosis, peripheral blood was obtained, and this preceded any treatment. Study-level points and caveats: Thyroid clonotypes that were expanded above 0.001 frequency mostly also appeared in blood.

The chain links TRBV5-5 to TRBJ2-5; 9 nucleotides match TRBD1. The sequence came from a middle-aged woman with Graves' ophthalmopathy. The sample comprised peripheral blood. The CDR3 sequence is CASSLTTGGGETQYF. The CDR3 bases are TGTGCCAGCAGTTTGACGACAGGGGGTGGGGAGACCCAGTACTTC.